This passage covers 7 T cell receptor beta chains from one sample sequenced in a study of cytomegalovirus exposure and HLA in healthy donors. Vbeta (60) and Jbeta (13) primers were used in the PCR. Profiling relied on immunoSEQ multiplex PCR, and the TCRdb table lists in-frame clones only, not all of them. The top ten clones hold 2% to 3% of a sample with fewer than 350,000 clones, roughly 90% of them seen once. Sequencing was performed on PBMCs. These receptors were collected from a woman between 18 and 30 years old in good health and CMV-seronegative.

The chain couples TRBV2 to TRBJ1-4, with a weak D call TRBD1 (6 bases). Germline V gene data show CDR1 as SNHLY and CDR2 as FYNNEI. Trimming shortened V by 6 bases and J by 4 bases, and 12 bases separated the two germline ends. This CDR3 has 14 amino acids. The CDR3 region is CASRQGLGNEKLFF. DNA for the CDR3: TGTGCCAGCAGGCAGGGGTTGGGTAATGAAAAACTGTTTTTT.

The chain links TRBV5-6 to TRBJ2-6; TRBD1 matches 8 bases. Germline loops: CDR1 SGHDT, CDR2 YYEEEE. The CDR3 spans 18 residues. With 0 bases clipped from V and 0 bases from J, the junction kept 5 bases outside the gene matches. Written as DNA, the CDR3 is TGTGCCAGCAGCTTGGTCCAGGGGGCCTACTCTGGGGCCAACGTCCTGACTTTC. It is translated as CASSLVQGAYSGANVLTF.

This clone has just one count. V usage is TRBV10-2 and J usage is TRBJ2-7; 7 bases are a match to TRBD1. The CDR3 sequence is 13 residues long. Germline V gives CDR1 WSHSY, CDR2 SAAADI. The CDR3 DNA reads TGCGCGGCACACGACAGGGTGGCCCACGAGCAGTACTTC. Its protein product is CAAHDRVAHEQYF.

The chain is built from TRBV7-9 and TRBJ2-2; D is unclear. The CDR3 is 14 amino acids. Germline CDR1 and CDR2: SEHNR and FQNEAQ (reference sequence). With 1 base removed from V and 4 bases from J, the gap between germline ends came to 7 bases. DNA of the CDR3: TGTGCCAGCAGCTTAGGTCGGAGCACCGGGGAGCTGTTTTTT. Translated, it gives CASSLGRSTGELFF.

The chain carries TRBV6-5 and TRBJ1-4; TRBD1 matches 7 bases. The CDR3 has 13 residues. Germline trimming cut 5 bases from V and 8 bases from J; bases unmatched to any gene: 5. In germline, CDR1 is MNHEY, CDR2 SVGAGI. For the CDR3, the DNA is TGTGCCAGCAGTAGGGACAGAGGGGAAAAACTGTTTTTT. Residues: CASSRDRGEKLFF.

This rearrangement joins TRBV19 to TRBJ1-1; D possibly corresponds to TRBD1 (5 bases). CDR3 length: 15 amino acids. The germline gives CDR1 LNHDA, CDR2 SQIVND (reference sequence). Trimming shortened V by 3 bases and J by 4 bases, and 15 bases separated the two germline ends. The CDR3 DNA sequence: TGTGCCAGTAGTATTTCGGTGTGGGGGGGCACTGAAGCTTTCTTT. Translation gives CASSISVWGGTEAFF.

This rearrangement joins TRBV2 to TRBJ1-1, with 7 bases fitting TRBD1. The CDR3 covers 14 residues. CDR1 is SNHLY and CDR2 is FYNNEI in the germline V gene. Trimming at V came to 5 bases and at J to 5 bases, leaving 8 bases not matched to a gene. The CDR3 DNA is TGTGCCAGCAGTATATCAGGGGGTGGAACTGAAGCTTTCTTT. As protein: CASSISGGGTEAFF.